This T cell receptor beta chain derives from a study of blood T cell repertoires in COVID-19. Study-level background: Sample material is recorded as cDNA or gDNA derived from T cells, B-cell-depleted T cells, or PBMCs.

Original data processing: Estimates of nucleated cell counts were drawn from the amplification of reference gene primers. Sequenced by immunoSEQ multiplex PCR; TCRdb stores in-frame clones only, minus some. The V and J calls and clone size are taken from that table; D and trimming were inferred from the DNA. Among some 110,000 clones listed, around 88% were seen once. Germline V gene data show CDR1 as MDHEN and CDR2 as SYDVKM. The CDR3 is made up of 14 amino acids. Trimming stripped 6 bases from V and 0 bases from J, with 9 bases between. The sample consisted of peripheral blood. The rearrangement uses TRBV28 and TRBJ1-5, with D perhaps TRBD1 (5 bases). This sequence was found in a human donor in a cohort sampled during active COVID-19. Here the CDR3 reads CASSQRGSNQPQHF. The CDR3, as DNA: TGTGCCAGCAGCCAAAGGGGTAGCAATCAGCCCCAGCATTTT.